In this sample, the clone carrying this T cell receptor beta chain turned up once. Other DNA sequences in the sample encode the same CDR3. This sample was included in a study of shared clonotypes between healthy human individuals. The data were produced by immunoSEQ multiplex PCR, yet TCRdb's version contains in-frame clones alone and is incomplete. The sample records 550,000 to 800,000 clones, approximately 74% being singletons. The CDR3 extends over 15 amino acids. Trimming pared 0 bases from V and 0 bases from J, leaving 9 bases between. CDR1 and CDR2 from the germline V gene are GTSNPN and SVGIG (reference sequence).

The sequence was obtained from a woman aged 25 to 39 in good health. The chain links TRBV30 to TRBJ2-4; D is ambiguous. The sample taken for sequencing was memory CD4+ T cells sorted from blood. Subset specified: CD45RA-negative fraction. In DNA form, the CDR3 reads TGTGCCTGGAGTGTAGGAGCACTAGCCAAAAACATTCAGTACTTC. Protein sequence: CAWSVGALAKNIQYF.